The clone carrying this TCR beta chain was seen only a few times. Its target is not known. For ophthalmopathy patients, the Clinical Activity Score was at least 3 and the NOSPECS grade at least 4; duration was under 3 months. Lactation, pregnancy, other autoimmune disease or uncontrolled infection led to exclusion of patients. The V gene's germline CDR1 is SGHVS and CDR2 FNYEAQ. V shed 1 base, J shed 1 base, and the junction held 7 bases outside the gene matches. This CDR3 is built from 17 residues. This sample was included in a study of T cells in Graves' hyperthyroidism and ophthalmopathy. Study background: At the time of initial diagnosis and before any treatment, peripheral blood was collected.

Study results and caveats: The majority of expanded thyroid clonotypes above 0.001 also appeared in blood.

There were TCR beta CDR3 regions amplified from RNA transcripts. During a first-round RT-PCR of the TCR CDR3, the HTBI primer set was used. MiXCR, run by TCRdb on the multiplex PCR reads, gives a single entry per CDR3 protein. The table shows 450,000 to 500,000 distinct CDR3 sequences, with around a fifth occurring only once. Sequencing used blood. V usage is TRBV7-6 and J usage is TRBJ2-7, with 10 bases aligning to TRBD2. The sequence came from a woman in her seventies with Graves' ophthalmopathy. The CDR3 loop is CASSLGLAGVYSYEQYF. DNA of the CDR3: TGTGCCAGCAGCTTAGGGCTAGCGGGGGTGTATTCCTACGAGCAGTACTTC.